This TCR beta chain was identified during a study of tumor and adjacent non-tumor tissue in lung cancer. General study points: Normal lung showed higher cumulative top 100 clone frequency than tumor.

No cell sorting was done before RNA was extracted from the tissue. TCRbeta libraries were built with three rounds of nested PCR, modified from ARM-PCR. From the multiplex PCR reads, TCRdb called clonotypes with MiXCR, one entry per CDR3 protein. Seen here are tens of thousands of distinct CDR3 sequences, almost 60% observed once, and the top ten hold around 20%. The CDR3 is 14 amino acids. Germline assignment: CDR1 SEHNR and CDR2 FQNEAQ (reference sequence). For this clonotype: Antigen specificity is unknown. A read error may explain this, as a much larger clone is one base away.

The sample taken for sequencing was lung tumor tissue. This TCR was recovered from a man aged 45 to 65 with non-small cell lung cancer. The V call is TRBV7-9, the J call TRBJ2-6; D not certain. The CDR3 DNA sequence: TGTGCCAGCAGCTTAGACTCTGGGCCCAACGTCCTGACTTTC. Its protein product is CASSLDSGPNVLTF.